This entry features one T cell receptor (beta chain) sequence. As yet, its antigen is unknown. This sample was taken from a study of cytomegalovirus exposure and HLA in healthy donors. Findings and limits, study-wide: Listed as cytomegalovirus-associated were approximately 160 TCR beta chains.

Generated by immunoSEQ multiplex PCR, the TCRdb table keeps only in-frame clones and is missing some. The data hold approximately 120,000 clones, with about nine tenths observed a single time. Germline V gives CDR1 KGHSH, CDR2 LQKENI. This CDR3 is built from 14 residues. Trimming removed 6 bases from V and 0 bases from J, with 6 bases in between. While the first cohort had 600 to 750 subjects, the donors belonged to the separate validation cohort of about 130 subjects. This chain links TRBV18 with TRBJ1-6; D may be TRBD1 (5 bases). The sequenced sample consisted of PBMCs. This sequence originates from a woman aged 18-29 years in good health and CMV-seronegative. CDR3 sequence reads: CASSDSSYNSPLHF. CDR3 nucleotide sequence: TGTGCCAGCTCCGACAGCTCCTATAATTCACCCCTCCACTTT.